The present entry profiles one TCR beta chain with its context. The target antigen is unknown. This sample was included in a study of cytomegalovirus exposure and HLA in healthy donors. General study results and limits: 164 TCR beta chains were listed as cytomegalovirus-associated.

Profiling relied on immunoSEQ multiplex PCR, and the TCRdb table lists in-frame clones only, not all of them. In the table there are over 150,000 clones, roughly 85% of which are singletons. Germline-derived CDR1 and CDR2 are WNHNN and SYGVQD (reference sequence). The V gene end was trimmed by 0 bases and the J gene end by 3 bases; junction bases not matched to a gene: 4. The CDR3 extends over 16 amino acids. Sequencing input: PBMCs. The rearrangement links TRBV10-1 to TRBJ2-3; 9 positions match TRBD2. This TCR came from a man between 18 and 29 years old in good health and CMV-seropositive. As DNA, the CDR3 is TGCGCCAGCAGTGAGTCCGAGCGGGGGGTTACAGATACGCAGTATTTT. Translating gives CASSESERGVTDTQYF.